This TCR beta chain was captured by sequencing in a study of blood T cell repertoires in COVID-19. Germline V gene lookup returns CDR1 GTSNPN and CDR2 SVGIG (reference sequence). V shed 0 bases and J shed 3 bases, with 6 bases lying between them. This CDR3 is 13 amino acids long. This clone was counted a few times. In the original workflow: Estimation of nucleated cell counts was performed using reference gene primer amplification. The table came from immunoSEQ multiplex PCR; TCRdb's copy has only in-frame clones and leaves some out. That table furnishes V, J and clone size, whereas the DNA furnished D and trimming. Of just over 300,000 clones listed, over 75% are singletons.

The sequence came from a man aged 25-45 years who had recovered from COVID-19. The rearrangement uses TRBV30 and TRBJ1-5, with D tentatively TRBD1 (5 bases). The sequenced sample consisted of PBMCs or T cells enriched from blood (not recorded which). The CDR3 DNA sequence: TGTGCCTGGAGTGTACAGGACAATCAGCCCCAGCATTTT. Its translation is CAWSVQDNQPQHF.